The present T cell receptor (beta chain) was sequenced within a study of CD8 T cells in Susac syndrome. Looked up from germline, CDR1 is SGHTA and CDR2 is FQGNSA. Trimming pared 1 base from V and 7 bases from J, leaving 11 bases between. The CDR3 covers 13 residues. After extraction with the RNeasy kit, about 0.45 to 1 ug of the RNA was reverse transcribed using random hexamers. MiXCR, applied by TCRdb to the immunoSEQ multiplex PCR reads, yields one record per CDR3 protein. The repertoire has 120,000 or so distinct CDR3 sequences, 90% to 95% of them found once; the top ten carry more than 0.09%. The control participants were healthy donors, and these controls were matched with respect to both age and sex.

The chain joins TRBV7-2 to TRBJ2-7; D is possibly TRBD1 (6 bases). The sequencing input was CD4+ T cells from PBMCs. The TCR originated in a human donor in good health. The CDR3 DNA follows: TGTGCCAGCAGCTTAGGGACAGTTTGGGAGCAGTACTTC. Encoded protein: CASSLGTVWEQYF.